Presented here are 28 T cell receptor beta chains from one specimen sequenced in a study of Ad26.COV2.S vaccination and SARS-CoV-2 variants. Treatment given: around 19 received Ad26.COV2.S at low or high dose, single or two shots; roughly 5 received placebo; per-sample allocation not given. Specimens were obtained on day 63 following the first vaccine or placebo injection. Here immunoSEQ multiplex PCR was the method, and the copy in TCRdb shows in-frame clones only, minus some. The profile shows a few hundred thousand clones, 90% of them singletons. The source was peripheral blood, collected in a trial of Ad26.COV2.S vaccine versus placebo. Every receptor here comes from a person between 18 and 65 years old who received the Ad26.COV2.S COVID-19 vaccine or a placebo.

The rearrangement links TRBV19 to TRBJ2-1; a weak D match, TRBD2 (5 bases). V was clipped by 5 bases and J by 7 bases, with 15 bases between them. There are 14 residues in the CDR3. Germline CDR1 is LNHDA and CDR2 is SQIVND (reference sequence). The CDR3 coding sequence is TGTGCCAGTAGTCGGGGAAAAGTAGGTAATGAGCAGTTCTTC. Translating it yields CASSRGKVGNEQFF.

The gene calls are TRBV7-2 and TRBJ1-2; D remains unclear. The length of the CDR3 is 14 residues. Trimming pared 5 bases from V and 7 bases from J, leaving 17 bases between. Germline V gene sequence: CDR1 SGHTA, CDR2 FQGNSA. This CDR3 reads CASSPQWELGGYTF. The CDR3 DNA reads TGTGCCAGCAGCCCCCAATGGGAGCTCGGTGGCTACACCTTC.

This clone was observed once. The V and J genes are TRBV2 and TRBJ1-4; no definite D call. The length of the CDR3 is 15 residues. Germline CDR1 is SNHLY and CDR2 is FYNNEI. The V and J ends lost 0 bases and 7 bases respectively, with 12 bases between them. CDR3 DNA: TGTGCCAGCAGTGAAGCGTCAGATGCAACTGAAAAACTGTTTTTT. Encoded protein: CASSEASDATEKLFF.

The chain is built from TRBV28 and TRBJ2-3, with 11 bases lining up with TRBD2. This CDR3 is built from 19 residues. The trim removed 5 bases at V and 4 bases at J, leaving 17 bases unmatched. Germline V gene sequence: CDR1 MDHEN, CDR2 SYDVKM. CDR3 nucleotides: TGTGCCAGCAGTCCCGACAGAGGGACTAGCGGATTCCTCTCAGATACGCAGTATTTT. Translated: CASSPDRGTSGFLSDTQYF.

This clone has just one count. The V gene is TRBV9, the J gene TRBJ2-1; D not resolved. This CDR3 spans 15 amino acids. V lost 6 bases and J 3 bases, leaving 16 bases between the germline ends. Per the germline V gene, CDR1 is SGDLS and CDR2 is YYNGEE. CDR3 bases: TGTGCCAGCACCCTAGGAGCGAGTGGCTACAATGAGCAGTTCTTC. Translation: CASTLGASGYNEQFF.

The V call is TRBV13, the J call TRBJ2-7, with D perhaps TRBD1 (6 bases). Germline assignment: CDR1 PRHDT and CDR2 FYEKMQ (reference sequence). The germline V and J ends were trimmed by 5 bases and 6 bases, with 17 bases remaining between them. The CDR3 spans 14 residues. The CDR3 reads CASSPGQTPGEQYF. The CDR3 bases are TGTGCCAGCAGCCCGGGACAAACCCCAGGCGAGCAGTACTTC.

The CDR3 here is CASSSGQEIYEQYF. In nucleotides, the CDR3 is TGCGCCAGCAGCTCGGGACAGGAGATCTACGAGCAGTACTTC. The chain has TRBV5-1 and TRBJ2-7, with 8 bases identical to TRBD1. Germline CDR1 and CDR2: SGHRS and YFSETQ. With V trimmed by 3 bases and J by 3 bases, 5 bases remained unmatched. This CDR3 region has 14 residues.

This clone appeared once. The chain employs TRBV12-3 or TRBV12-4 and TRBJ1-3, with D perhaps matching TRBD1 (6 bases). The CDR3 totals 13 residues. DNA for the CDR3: TGTGTGGACAGCCCAAACTCTGGAAACACCATATATTTT. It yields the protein CVDSPNSGNTIYF.

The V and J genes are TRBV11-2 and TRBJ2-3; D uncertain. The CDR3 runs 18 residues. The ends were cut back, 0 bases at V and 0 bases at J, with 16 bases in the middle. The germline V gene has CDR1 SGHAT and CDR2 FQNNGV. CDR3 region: CASSLDRSRPASTDTQYF. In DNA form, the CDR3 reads TGTGCCAGCAGCTTAGATAGAAGTCGCCCAGCCAGCACAGATACGCAGTATTTT.

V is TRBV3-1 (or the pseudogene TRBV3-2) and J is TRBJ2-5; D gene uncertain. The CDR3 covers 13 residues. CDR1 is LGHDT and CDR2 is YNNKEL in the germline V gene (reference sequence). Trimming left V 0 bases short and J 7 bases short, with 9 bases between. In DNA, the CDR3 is TGTGCCAGCAGCCAAGATGCGACCGGGACCCAGTACTTC. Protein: CASSQDATGTQYF.

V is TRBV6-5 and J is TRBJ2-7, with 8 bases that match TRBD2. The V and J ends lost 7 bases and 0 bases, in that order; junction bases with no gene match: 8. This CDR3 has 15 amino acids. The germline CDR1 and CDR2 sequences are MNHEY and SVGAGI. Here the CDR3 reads CASIPISGVSYEQYF. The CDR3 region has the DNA TGTGCCAGCATTCCGATTAGCGGGGTCTCCTACGAGCAGTACTTC.

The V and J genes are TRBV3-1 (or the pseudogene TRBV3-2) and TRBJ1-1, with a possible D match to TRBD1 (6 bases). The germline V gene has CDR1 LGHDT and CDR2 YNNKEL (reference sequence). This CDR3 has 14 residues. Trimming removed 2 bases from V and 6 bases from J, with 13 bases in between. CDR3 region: CASSQQGLGAEAFF. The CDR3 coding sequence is TGTGCCAGCAGCCAACAGGGGTTGGGCGCTGAAGCTTTCTTT.

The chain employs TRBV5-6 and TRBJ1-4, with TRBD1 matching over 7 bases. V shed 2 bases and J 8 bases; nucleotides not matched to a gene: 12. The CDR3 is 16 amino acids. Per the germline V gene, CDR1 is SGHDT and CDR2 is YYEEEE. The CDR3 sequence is CASSLRDRALGEKLFF. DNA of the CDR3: TGTGCCAGCAGCTTACGAGACAGGGCTCTCGGGGAAAAACTGTTTTTT.

Here the CDR3 reads CASSGQGKETQYF. The CDR3 coding sequence is TGTGCCAGCAGTGGACAGGGAAAAGAGACCCAGTACTTC. The chain uses TRBV2 and TRBJ2-5; TRBD1 aligns across 7 bases. J gave up 3 bases and V 4 bases, and 2 bases lay outside the gene matches. The germline gives CDR1 SNHLY, CDR2 FYNNEI. The CDR3 spans 13 residues.

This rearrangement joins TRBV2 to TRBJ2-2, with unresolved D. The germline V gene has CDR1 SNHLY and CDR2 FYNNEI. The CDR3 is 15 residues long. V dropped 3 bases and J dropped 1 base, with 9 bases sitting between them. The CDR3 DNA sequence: TGTGCCAGCAGTGACCTCGCGGTGAACACCGGGGAGCTGTTTTTT. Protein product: CASSDLAVNTGELFF.

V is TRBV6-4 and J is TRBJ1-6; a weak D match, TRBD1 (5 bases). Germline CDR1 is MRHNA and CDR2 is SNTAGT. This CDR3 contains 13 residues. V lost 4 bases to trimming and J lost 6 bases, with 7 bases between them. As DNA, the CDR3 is TGTGCCAGCAGTGGGGGCGGTAATTCACCCCTCCACTTT. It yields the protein CASSGGGNSPLHF.

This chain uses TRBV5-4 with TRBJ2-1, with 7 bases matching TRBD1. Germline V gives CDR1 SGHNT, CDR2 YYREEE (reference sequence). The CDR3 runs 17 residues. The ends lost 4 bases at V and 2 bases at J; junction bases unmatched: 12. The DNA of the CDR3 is TGTGCCAGCAGCATCGGACGGACAGGCGGCACCTACAATGAGCAGTTCTTC. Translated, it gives CASSIGRTGGTYNEQFF.

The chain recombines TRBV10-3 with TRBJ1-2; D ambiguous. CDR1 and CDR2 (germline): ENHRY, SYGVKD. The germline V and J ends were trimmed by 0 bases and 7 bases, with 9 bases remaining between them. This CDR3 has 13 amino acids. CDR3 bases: TGTGCCATCAGTGAGTCGGTGGAAGCTGGCTACACCTTC. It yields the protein CAISESVEAGYTF.

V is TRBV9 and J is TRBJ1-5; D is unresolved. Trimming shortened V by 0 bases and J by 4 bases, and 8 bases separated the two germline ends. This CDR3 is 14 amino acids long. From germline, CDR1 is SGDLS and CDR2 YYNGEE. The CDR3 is CASSVEADNQPQHF. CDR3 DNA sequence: TGTGCCAGCAGCGTAGAGGCAGATAATCAGCCCCAGCATTTT.

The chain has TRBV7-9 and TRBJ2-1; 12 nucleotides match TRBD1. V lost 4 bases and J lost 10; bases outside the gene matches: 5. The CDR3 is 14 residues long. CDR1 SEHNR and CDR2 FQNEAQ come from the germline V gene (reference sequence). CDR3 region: CASSWDRGRLEQFF. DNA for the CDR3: TGTGCCAGCAGCTGGGACAGGGGGCGCCTGGAGCAGTTCTTC.

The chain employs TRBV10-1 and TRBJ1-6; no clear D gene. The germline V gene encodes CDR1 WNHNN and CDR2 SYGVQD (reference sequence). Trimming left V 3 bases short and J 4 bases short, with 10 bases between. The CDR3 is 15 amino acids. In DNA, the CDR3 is TGCGCCAGCAGTGAACGTTGGGCGTATAATTCACCCCTCCACTTT. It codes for CASSERWAYNSPLHF.

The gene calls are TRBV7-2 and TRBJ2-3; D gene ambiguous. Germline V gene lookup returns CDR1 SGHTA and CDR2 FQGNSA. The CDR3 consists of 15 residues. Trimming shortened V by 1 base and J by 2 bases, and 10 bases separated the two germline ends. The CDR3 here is CASSLGLFDTDTQYF. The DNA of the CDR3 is TGTGCCAGCAGCTTAGGGTTGTTTGACACAGATACGCAGTATTTT. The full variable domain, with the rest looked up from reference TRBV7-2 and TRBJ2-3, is GAGVSQSPSNKVTEKGKDVELRCDPISGHTALYWYRQSLGQGLEFLIYFQGNSAPDKSGLPSDRFSAERTGGSVSTLTIQRTQQEDSAVYLCASSLGLFDTDTQYFGPGTRLTVL.

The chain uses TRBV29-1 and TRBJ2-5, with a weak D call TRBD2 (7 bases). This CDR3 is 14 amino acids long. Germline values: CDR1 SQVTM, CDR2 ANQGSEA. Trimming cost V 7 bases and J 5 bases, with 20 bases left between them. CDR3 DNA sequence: TGCAGCGGGGGGGGCTCTTTGACCTCGGAGACCCAGTACTTC. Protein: CSGGGSLTSETQYF.

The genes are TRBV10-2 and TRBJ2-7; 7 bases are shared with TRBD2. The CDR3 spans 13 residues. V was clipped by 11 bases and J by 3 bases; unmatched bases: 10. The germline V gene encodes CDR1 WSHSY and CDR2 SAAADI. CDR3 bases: TGCGCCTTCGCCGTGGGGGAGGGCTACGAGCAGTACTTC. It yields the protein CAFAVGEGYEQYF.

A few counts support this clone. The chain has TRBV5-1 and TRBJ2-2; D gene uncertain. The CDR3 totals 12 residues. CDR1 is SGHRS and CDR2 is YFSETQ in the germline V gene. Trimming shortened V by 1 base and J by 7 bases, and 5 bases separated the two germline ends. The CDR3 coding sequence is TGCGCCAGCAGCTTGTCTGTCGGGGAGCTGTTTTTT. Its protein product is CASSLSVGELFF.

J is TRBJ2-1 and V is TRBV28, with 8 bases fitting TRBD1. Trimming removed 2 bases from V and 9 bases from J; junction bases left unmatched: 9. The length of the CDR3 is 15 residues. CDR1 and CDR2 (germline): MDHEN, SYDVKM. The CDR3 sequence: CASSLEGRGRAEQFF. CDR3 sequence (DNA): TGTGCCAGCAGTTTAGAAGGCAGGGGGCGGGCTGAGCAGTTCTTC. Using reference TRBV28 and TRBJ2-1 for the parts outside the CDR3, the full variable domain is DVKVTQSSRYLVKRTGEKVFLECVQDMDHENMFWYRQDPGLGLRLIYFSYDVKMKEKGDIPEGYSVSREKKERFSLILESASTNQTSMYLCASSLEGRGRAEQFFGPGTRLTVL.

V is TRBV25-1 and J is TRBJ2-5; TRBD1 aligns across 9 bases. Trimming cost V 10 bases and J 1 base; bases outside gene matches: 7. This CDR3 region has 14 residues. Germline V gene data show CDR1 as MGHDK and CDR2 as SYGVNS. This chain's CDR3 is CATGGQGRQETQYF. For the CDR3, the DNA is TGTGCCACCGGGGGACAGGGTCGCCAAGAGACCCAGTACTTC. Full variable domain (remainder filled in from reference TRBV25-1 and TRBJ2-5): EADIYQTPRYLVIGTGKKITLECSQTMGHDKMYWYQQDPGMELHLIHYSYGVNSTEKGDLSSESTVSRIRTEHFPLTLESARPSHTSQYLCATGGQGRQETQYFGPGTRLLVL.

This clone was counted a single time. The CDR3 sequence: CASSQETRAGNTIYF. The CDR3 bases are TGCGCCAGCAGCCAAGAGACCAGAGCTGGAAACACCATATATTTT. The chain combines TRBV4-1 with TRBJ1-3; D ambiguous. CDR1 and CDR2 (germline): MGHRA, YSYEKL. This CDR3 has 15 amino acids. V shed 0 bases and J shed 2 bases, with 8 bases lying between them.